This passage covers 10 T cell receptor beta chains from one sample sequenced in a study of a mutant IDH1 vaccine in newly diagnosed glioma. Generated by immunoSEQ multiplex PCR, the TCRdb table keeps only in-frame clones and is missing some. The profile shows some 15,000 clones, 80% to 90% of them singletons. Indicated time point: baseline, week 1 (first vaccination visit). Treatment in this sample: pre-vaccination baseline after standard-of-care therapy. The specimen was PBMCs, collected from a glioma patient treated with radiotherapy, temozolomide or both. The source is a woman aged 40 to 50 with glioma. Some clones in this sample may be carry-over from other donors' samples.

V is TRBV27 and J is TRBJ1-2; unclear D gene. The ends were cut back, 2 bases at V and 6 bases at J, with 10 bases in the middle. Germline CDR1 MNHEY, CDR2 SMNVEV (reference sequence). This CDR3 is 13 amino acids long. The CDR3 nucleotides read TGTGCCAGCAGTTTAAGTCAGAGGCATGGCTACACCTTC. Translation gives CASSLSQRHGYTF.

The genes are TRBV28 and TRBJ2-7; 13 bases map to TRBD2. Germline V lookup: CDR1 MDHEN, CDR2 SYDVKM. Germline trimming cut 4 bases from V and 4 bases from J; bases unmatched to any gene: 7. This CDR3 is 16 amino acids long. The CDR3 protein is CASSSRTSGRLYEQYF. In DNA, the CDR3 is TGTGCCAGCAGTTCCCGGACTAGCGGGAGACTTTACGAGCAGTACTTC.

The V and J genes are TRBV28 and TRBJ1-2; TRBD1 matches at 7 bases. Germline V gene data show CDR1 as MDHEN and CDR2 as SYDVKM. This CDR3 is built from 15 residues. J was trimmed by 6 bases and V by 6 bases; bases with no gene match: 13. CDR3 protein: CASSPKTGVGNGYTF. The CDR3 region has the DNA TGTGCCAGCAGCCCAAAAACAGGGGTGGGGAATGGCTACACCTTC.

The V call is TRBV7-2, the J call TRBJ1-1; 9 nucleotides agree with TRBD1. This CDR3 is 15 amino acids long. V dropped 3 bases and J dropped 0; count of bases not matched to a gene: 2. CDR1 and CDR2 (germline): SGHTA, FQGNSA. In DNA, the CDR3 is TGTGCCAGCAGCTTCACAGGGGGCTTGAACACTGAAGCTTTCTTT. It codes for CASSFTGGLNTEAFF.

In DNA form, the CDR3 reads TGTGCCATCAGAAGGACAGGGAGGGACTATGGCTACACCTTC. It translates to CAIRRTGRDYGYTF. The chain combines TRBV10-3 with TRBJ1-2, with 8 bases identical to TRBD1. The trim removed 6 bases at V and 3 bases at J, leaving 6 bases unmatched. This CDR3 is 14 amino acids long. Germline V gene sequence: CDR1 ENHRY, CDR2 SYGVKD.

V usage is TRBV30 and J usage is TRBJ2-7; 7 nucleotides align to TRBD1. This CDR3 comprises 16 residues. The junction had 16 bases not matched to a gene; V was cut back by 3 bases and J by 5 bases. Germline values: CDR1 GTSNPN, CDR2 SVGIG (reference sequence). This chain's CDR3 is CAWRTGMVGFGNEQYF. DNA for the CDR3: TGTGCCTGGAGGACAGGGATGGTGGGGTTCGGGAACGAGCAGTACTTC. Full variable domain (outside the CDR3, taken from reference TRBV30 and TRBJ2-7): SQTIHQWPATLVQPVGSPLSLECTVEGTSNPNLYWYRQAAGRGLQLLFYSVGIGQISSEVPQNLSASRPQDRQFILSSKKLLLSDSGFYLCAWRTGMVGFGNEQYFGPGTRLTVT.

The chain couples TRBV7-8 to TRBJ2-7; 10 nucleotides line up with TRBD2. The length of the CDR3 is 20 residues. V was pared by 2 bases and J by 8 bases, with 24 bases of the junction left unmatched. Germline lookup yields CDR1 SGHVS and CDR2 FQNEAQ. CDR3 in amino acids: CASSLMLASGRIGSRYQQYF. In DNA form, the CDR3 reads TGTGCCAGCAGCTTAATGCTTGCTAGCGGGAGAATCGGGTCGAGGTACCAGCAGTACTTC. Full variable domain (outside the CDR3, taken from reference TRBV7-8 and TRBJ2-7): GAGVSQSPRYKVAKRGQDVALRCDPISGHVSLFWYQQALGQGPEFLTYFQNEAQLDKSGLPSDRFFAERPEGSVSTLKIQRTQQEDSAVYLCASSLMLASGRIGSRYQQYFGPGTRLTVT.

The count of this clone is one. The chain carries TRBV5-1 and TRBJ2-1; tentatively, D is TRBD2 (7 bases). Per the germline V gene, CDR1 is SGHRS and CDR2 is YFSETQ. V was clipped by 5 bases and J by 6 bases, with 15 bases between them. The CDR3 has 14 amino acids. The DNA for the CDR3 is TGCGCCAGCAGGGAACAGGGAGGGGGCAATGAGCAGTTCTTC. Protein product: CASREQGGGNEQFF.

V and J are TRBV30 and TRBJ2-7; D may be TRBD2 (6 bases). The germline V gene has CDR1 GTSNPN and CDR2 SVGIG (reference sequence). With 7 bases removed from V and 4 bases from J, the gap between germline ends came to 11 bases. The length of the CDR3 is 11 residues. The CDR3 coding sequence is TGTGCCTTGGGACGGGGGTACGAGCAGTACTTC. This codes for CALGRGYEQYF.

The V call is TRBV27, the J call TRBJ2-7, with 7 bases lining up with TRBD2. Looked up from germline, CDR1 is MNHEY and CDR2 is SMNVEV (reference sequence). After removal of 3 bases from V and 7 bases from J, the junction contained 0 bases not matched to a gene. This CDR3 comprises 11 residues. The CDR3 here is CASSFGGEQYF. In DNA form, the CDR3 reads TGTGCCAGCAGTTTCGGGGGGGAGCAGTACTTC.